These 27 T cell receptor beta chains were sequenced from one sample in a study of cytomegalovirus exposure and HLA in healthy donors. Using immunoSEQ multiplex PCR, the repertoire was profiled, and TCRdb retains in-frame clones only, with some absent. The table records some 240,000 clones, approximately 83% of them present only once. What was sequenced was PBMCs. The receptors derive from a woman in her twenties or thirties in good health and CMV-seropositive.

V usage is TRBV7-6 and J usage is TRBJ2-7, with D tentatively TRBD1 (6 bases). The V end lost 6 bases, the J end lost 5 bases, and 17 bases lay between the germline ends. Per the germline V gene, CDR1 is SGHVS and CDR2 is FNYEAQ. This CDR3 has 14 amino acids. The CDR3: CASSPAGAGNEQYF. DNA for the CDR3: TGTGCCAGCAGTCCCGCAGGGGCAGGGAACGAGCAGTACTTC.

This sequence joins TRBV5-8 and TRBJ2-7; D perhaps matches TRBD2 (5 bases). Per germline, CDR1 SGHTS and CDR2 YDEGEE. This CDR3 is 13 amino acids long. Trimming pared 2 bases from V and 0 bases from J, leaving 6 bases between. DNA of the CDR3: TGTGCCAGCAGCTTACGGGGCTCCTACGAGCAGTACTTC. Its protein is CASSLRGSYEQYF.

The J gene is TRBJ2-3, the V gene TRBV29-1; 9 bases fit TRBD2. CDR3 length: 15 residues. Germline V lookup: CDR1 SQVTM, CDR2 ANQGSEA. With V trimmed by 3 bases and J by 0 bases, 4 bases remained unmatched. CDR3 sequence reads: CSVEASGTSTDTQYF. CDR3 DNA: TGCAGCGTTGAGGCTAGCGGGACGAGCACAGATACGCAGTATTTT.

The rearrangement uses TRBV6-5 and TRBJ1-5; 10 nucleotides match TRBD1. Germline assignment: CDR1 MNHEY and CDR2 SVGAGI. The CDR3 runs to 14 residues. The V segment lost 5 bases and the J segment 6 bases; nucleotides outside the gene matches: 4. The CDR3 nucleotides read TGTGCCAGCAGTAGGGGGACAGGGGTTCAGCCCCAGCATTTT. Translated: CASSRGTGVQPQHF.

This clone was detected only once. This chain connects TRBV6-6 to TRBJ2-3; no clear D gene. The CDR3 is 13 residues long. The germline V and J ends were trimmed by 6 bases and 6 bases, with 13 bases remaining between them. Germline assignment: CDR1 MNHNY and CDR2 SVGAGI (reference sequence). CDR3 in DNA: TGTGCCAGCAGGCTGGGCCCCCCGGATACGCAGTATTTT. Protein: CASRLGPPDTQYF.

The chain carries TRBV6-5 and TRBJ2-7; possible D gene TRBD2, 6 bases. V dropped 4 bases and J dropped 8 bases, with 18 bases sitting between them. This CDR3 is 14 amino acids long. Germline CDR1 reads MNHEY; CDR2 reads SVGAGI. This CDR3 reads CASSSGGVGEKQYF. CDR3 nucleotide sequence: TGTGCCAGCAGTTCCGGAGGGGTTGGGGAGAAGCAGTACTTC.

The chain uses TRBV25-1 and TRBJ2-3; possible D gene TRBD1, 6 bases. The CDR3 spans 17 residues. The ends were cut back, 0 bases at V and 0 bases at J, with 13 bases in the middle. CDR1 and CDR2 (germline): MGHDK, SYGVNS. Here the CDR3 reads CASSEYLRGFSTDTQYF. CDR3 nucleotide sequence: TGTGCCAGCAGTGAATATCTCAGGGGATTTAGCACAGATACGCAGTATTTT.

This chain uses TRBV7-9 with TRBJ1-3, with a tentative D call TRBD1 (6 bases). The CDR3 extends over 16 amino acids. CDR1 is SEHNR, CDR2 FQNEAQ, per germline (reference sequence). V was cut by 3 bases and J by 8 bases, with 20 bases left in between. CDR3 bases: TGTGCCAGCAGCTTGGTCAAAGGGGACACCCACCACACCATATATTTT. Its translation is CASSLVKGDTHHTIYF.

This clone was found once. V gene TRBV11-3 combines with J gene TRBJ2-1; D uncertain. Looked up from germline, CDR1 is SGHNT and CDR2 is YENEEA. This CDR3 region has 12 residues. The ends were cut back, 5 bases at V and 10 bases at J, with 12 bases in the middle. As DNA, the CDR3 is TGTGCCAGCAGCCTATACCTAGTCGAGCAGTTCTTC. Translation: CASSLYLVEQFF.

The rearrangement links TRBV4-2 to TRBJ2-3; D possibly corresponds to TRBD2 (7 bases). Germline V CDR1 and CDR2: LGHNA, YNFKEQ. V lost 4 bases and J lost 5, with 22 bases in between. This CDR3 contains 17 residues. The CDR3 DNA reads TGTGCCAGCAGCCTTGGGAGGCTAGCGGAGGGGGTAGATACGCAGTATTTT. This translates into CASSLGRLAEGVDTQYF.

In this sample, this clone turned up once. The genes are TRBV2 and TRBJ2-7, with 11 bases lining up with TRBD2. This CDR3 comprises 15 residues. CDR1 and CDR2 from the germline V gene are SNHLY and FYNNEI. V was pared by 5 bases and J by 3 bases, with 6 bases of the junction left unmatched. The CDR3 sequence: CASSRSGRAFYEQYF. CDR3 DNA sequence: TGTGCCAGCAGTCGTAGCGGGAGGGCCTTCTACGAGCAGTACTTC.

This sequence joins TRBV5-1 and TRBJ2-7, with D perhaps TRBD1 (5 bases). Germline CDR1 reads SGHRS; CDR2 reads YFSETQ. Trimming removed 4 bases at V and 4 bases at J, with 18 bases between. This CDR3 has 15 residues. CDR3 in amino acids: CASSQDIPPLYEQYF. CDR3 nucleotides: TGCGCCAGCAGCCAGGACATCCCCCCCCTTTACGAGCAGTACTTC.

The V call is TRBV5-1, the J call TRBJ1-1; D remains unclear. Germline CDR1 reads SGHRS; CDR2 reads YFSETQ. The V end lost 4 bases, the J end lost 1 base, and 14 bases lay between the germline ends. There are 15 residues in the CDR3. CDR3 nucleotide sequence: TGCGCCAGCAGCATTGGGTACGGGTCGAACACTGAAGCTTTCTTT. This sequence encodes CASSIGYGSNTEAFF.

The V and J genes are TRBV5-8 and TRBJ1-2; a possible D gene is TRBD1 (6 bases). Per germline, CDR1 SGHTS and CDR2 YDEGEE. CDR3 length: 12 residues. The V end was cut by 6 bases, the J end by 4 bases, with 10 bases between. The CDR3 DNA follows: TGTGCCAGCAAGGGGGGGACCTATGGCTACACCTTC. Translation: CASKGGTYGYTF.

This sequence joins TRBV7-6 and TRBJ2-7; tentative D call: TRBD2 (5 bases). Trimming removed 1 base from V and 7 bases from J, with 11 bases in between. The CDR3 length is 13 residues. Germline CDR1 is SGHVS and CDR2 is FNYEAQ. The CDR3 spells CASSLGGRGEQYF. As DNA, the CDR3 is TGTGCCAGCAGCTTAGGCGGCCGGGGAGAGCAGTACTTC.

The chain carries TRBV2 and TRBJ1-1; the D gene is possibly TRBD1 (5 bases). V lost 7 bases to trimming and J lost 1 base, with 10 bases between them. The CDR3 length is 13 residues. Germline V CDR1 and CDR2: SNHLY, FYNNEI. DNA of the CDR3: TGTGCCAGCAACCCCCAGGGGAACACTGAAGCTTTCTTT. It is translated as CASNPQGNTEAFF.

The gene calls are TRBV5-8 and TRBJ1-4; 8 bases match TRBD1. From germline, CDR1 is SGHTS and CDR2 YDEGEE. The CDR3 has 14 residues. After removal of 6 bases from V and 7 bases from J, the junction contained 8 bases not matched to a gene. The CDR3 loop is CASILQGDVEKLFF. In DNA, the CDR3 is TGTGCCAGCATCCTACAGGGGGATGTTGAAAAACTGTTTTTT.

The rearrangement links TRBV15 to TRBJ1-1; no clear D gene. Per the germline V gene, CDR1 is LNHNV and CDR2 is YYDKDF (reference sequence). The CDR3 length is 13 residues. V was clipped by 0 bases and J by 4 bases, with 6 bases between them. This CDR3 is CATSREDSTEAFF. Written as DNA, the CDR3 is TGTGCCACCAGCAGAGAGGACTCCACTGAAGCTTTCTTT.

This chain uses TRBV14 with TRBJ1-2, with no clear D. This CDR3 has 14 residues. Per the germline V gene, CDR1 is SGHDN and CDR2 is FVKESK. Trimming pared 6 bases from V and 4 bases from J, leaving 15 bases between. The CDR3 DNA is TGTGCCAGCAGACCCACTGGGGAGGGCTATGGCTACACCTTC. This translates into CASRPTGEGYGYTF.

Concerning this clone: Other DNA sequences in this specimen translate into the identical CDR3. The rearrangement links TRBV28 to TRBJ1-3; D uncertain. The V and J ends lost 3 bases and 4 bases respectively, with 4 bases between them. Germline CDR1 reads MDHEN; CDR2 reads SYDVKM. The CDR3 totals 12 residues. CDR3 DNA: TGTGCCAGCAGTTTTCGGGGAAACACCATATATTTT. Amino acid sequence: CASSFRGNTIYF. Filled out from reference TRBV28 and TRBJ1-3, the complete variable domain reads DVKVTQSSRYLVKRTGEKVFLECVQDMDHENMFWYRQDPGLGLRLIYFSYDVKMKEKGDIPEGYSVSREKKERFSLILESASTNQTSMYLCASSFRGNTIYFGEGSWLTVV.

The chain combines TRBV11-2 with TRBJ1-5; D gene unclear. The V end lost 0 bases, the J end lost 0 bases, and 9 bases lay between the germline ends. The CDR3 covers 16 residues. Looked up from germline, CDR1 is SGHAT and CDR2 is FQNNGV. The CDR3 DNA follows: TGTGCCAGCAGCTTAGATACTACGGGTAGCAATCAGCCCCAGCATTTT. Amino acid sequence: CASSLDTTGSNQPQHF.

The chain carries TRBV10-3 and TRBJ1-5, with D hard to call. Germline V gene lookup returns CDR1 ENHRY and CDR2 SYGVKD. Trimming stripped 0 bases from V and 0 bases from J, with 6 bases between. The CDR3 contains 15 residues. The CDR3: CAISESTDSNQPQHF. Written as DNA, the CDR3 is TGTGCCATCAGTGAGTCCACAGATAGCAATCAGCCCCAGCATTTT.

The CDR3 is CASSPQGRISYEQYF. The CDR3 nucleotides are TGTGCCAGTAGTCCCCAGGGGAGAATCTCCTACGAGCAGTACTTC. The V gene is TRBV19, the J gene TRBJ2-7, with D maybe TRBD1 (6 bases). The V gene lost 5 bases and the J gene lost 0 bases, with 14 bases spanning the gap. The CDR3 is 15 residues long. Germline V gives CDR1 LNHDA, CDR2 SQIVND (reference sequence).

The chain joins TRBV18 to TRBJ2-1; a possible D gene is TRBD2 (5 bases). V was pared by 3 bases and J by 4 bases, with 7 bases between. Germline assignment: CDR1 KGHSH and CDR2 LQKENI. The CDR3 extends over 13 amino acids. The CDR3: CASSPDLYNEQFF. The CDR3 DNA sequence: TGTGCCAGCTCACCGGACTTGTACAATGAGCAGTTCTTC.

This rearrangement joins TRBV7-9 to TRBJ2-5, with D uncertain. The V and J ends lost 5 bases and 4 bases respectively, with 14 bases between them. Germline-derived CDR1 and CDR2 are SEHNR and FQNEAQ (reference sequence). CDR3 length equals 14 residues. CDR3 sequence: CASSPDAGRETQYF. The DNA for the CDR3 is TGTGCCAGCAGCCCTGACGCAGGTAGAGAGACCCAGTACTTC.

The rearrangement links TRBV30 to TRBJ1-2, with D maybe TRBD1 (6 bases). Germline loops: CDR1 GTSNPN, CDR2 SVGIG (reference sequence). The CDR3 runs to 13 residues. V was cut by 5 bases and J by 8 bases, with 18 bases left in between. The CDR3, as DNA: TGTGCCTGGCTACCTGGGGGCAGGGAGGGCTACACCTTC. Translated, it gives CAWLPGGREGYTF.

Concerning this clone itself: At one end the junction does not follow the germline gene, possibly because of a read error. The V and J genes are TRBV7-2 and TRBJ2-2; 12 positions match TRBD2. The CDR3 has 15 amino acids. The germline CDR1 and CDR2 sequences are SGHTA and FQGNSA. The CDR3 DNA sequence: TGTGCCAGCAGCCTAGCGGGAGGGCCGGCCGGGGAGCTGTTTTTT. Translated: CASSLAGGPAGELFF.